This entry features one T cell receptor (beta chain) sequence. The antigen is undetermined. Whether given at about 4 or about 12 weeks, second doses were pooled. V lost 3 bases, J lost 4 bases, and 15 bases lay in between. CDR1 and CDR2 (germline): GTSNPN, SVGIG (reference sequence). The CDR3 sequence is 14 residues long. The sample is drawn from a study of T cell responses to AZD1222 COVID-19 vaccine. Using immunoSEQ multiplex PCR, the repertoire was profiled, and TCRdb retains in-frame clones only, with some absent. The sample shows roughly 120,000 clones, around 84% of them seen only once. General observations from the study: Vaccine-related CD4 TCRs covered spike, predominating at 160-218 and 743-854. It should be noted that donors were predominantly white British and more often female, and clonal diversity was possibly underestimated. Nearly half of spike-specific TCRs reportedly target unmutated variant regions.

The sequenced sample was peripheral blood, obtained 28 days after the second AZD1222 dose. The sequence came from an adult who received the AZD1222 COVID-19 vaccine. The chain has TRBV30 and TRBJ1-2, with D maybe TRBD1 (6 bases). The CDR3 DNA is TGTGCCTGGAGAAGCCGGGACATCCTCTATGGCTACACCTTC. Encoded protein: CAWRSRDILYGYTF.